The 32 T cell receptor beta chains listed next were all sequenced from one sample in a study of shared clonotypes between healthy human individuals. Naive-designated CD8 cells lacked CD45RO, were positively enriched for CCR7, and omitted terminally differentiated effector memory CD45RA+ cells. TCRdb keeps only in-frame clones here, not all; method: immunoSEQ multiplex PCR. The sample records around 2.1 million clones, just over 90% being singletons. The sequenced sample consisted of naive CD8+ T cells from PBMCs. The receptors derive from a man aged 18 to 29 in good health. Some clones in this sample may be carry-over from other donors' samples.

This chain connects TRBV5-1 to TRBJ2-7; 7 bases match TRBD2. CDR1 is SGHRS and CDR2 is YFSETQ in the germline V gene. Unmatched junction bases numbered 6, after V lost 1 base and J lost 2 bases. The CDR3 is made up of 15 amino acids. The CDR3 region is CASSLWREPPYEQYF. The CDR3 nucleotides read TGCGCCAGCAGCTTGTGGCGGGAGCCCCCCTACGAGCAGTACTTC.

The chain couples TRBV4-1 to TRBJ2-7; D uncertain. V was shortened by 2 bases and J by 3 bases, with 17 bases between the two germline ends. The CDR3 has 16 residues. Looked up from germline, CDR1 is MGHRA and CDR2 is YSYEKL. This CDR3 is CASSQKGPETYYEQYF. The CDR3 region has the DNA TGCGCCAGCAGCCAAAAAGGGCCGGAGACATACTACGAGCAGTACTTC.

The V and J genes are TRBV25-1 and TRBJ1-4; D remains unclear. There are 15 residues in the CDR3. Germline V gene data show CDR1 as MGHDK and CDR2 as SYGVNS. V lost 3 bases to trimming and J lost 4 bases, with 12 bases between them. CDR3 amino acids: CASSEGVRDNEKLFF. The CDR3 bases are TGTGCCAGCAGTGAGGGAGTCAGAGATAATGAAAAACTGTTTTTT.

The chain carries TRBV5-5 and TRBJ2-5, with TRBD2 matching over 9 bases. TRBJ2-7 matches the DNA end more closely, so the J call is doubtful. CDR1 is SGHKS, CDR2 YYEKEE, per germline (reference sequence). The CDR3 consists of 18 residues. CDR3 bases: TGTGCCAGCAGCTTGGGGGTCATACCGACTAGCGGACCCTACGAGCAGTACTTC. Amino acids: CASSLGVIPTSGPYEQYF.

The CDR3 nucleotides are TGCGCCAGCAGCCAAGAAACAGTGTCTGACACAGATACGCAGTATTTT. Protein: CASSQETVSDTDTQYF. The genes are TRBV4-3 and TRBJ2-3, with unresolved D. Germline CDR1 and CDR2: LGHNA and YSLEER. The CDR3 sequence is 16 residues long. The V end lost 0 bases, the J end lost 2 bases, and 12 bases lay between the germline ends.

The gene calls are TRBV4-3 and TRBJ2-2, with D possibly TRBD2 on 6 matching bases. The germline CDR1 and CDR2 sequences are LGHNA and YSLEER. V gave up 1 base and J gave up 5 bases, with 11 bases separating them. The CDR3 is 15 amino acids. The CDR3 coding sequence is TGCGCCAGCAGCCAAGTCCTGGGGACTACCGGGGAGCTGTTTTTT. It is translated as CASSQVLGTTGELFF.

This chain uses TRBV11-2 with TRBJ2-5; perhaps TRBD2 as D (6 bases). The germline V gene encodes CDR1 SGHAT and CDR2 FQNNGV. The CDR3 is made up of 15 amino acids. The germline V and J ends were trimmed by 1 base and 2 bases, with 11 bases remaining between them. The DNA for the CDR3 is TGTGCCAGCAGCTTAGCCTTCCGGGGGCAAGAGACCCAGTACTTC. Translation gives CASSLAFRGQETQYF.

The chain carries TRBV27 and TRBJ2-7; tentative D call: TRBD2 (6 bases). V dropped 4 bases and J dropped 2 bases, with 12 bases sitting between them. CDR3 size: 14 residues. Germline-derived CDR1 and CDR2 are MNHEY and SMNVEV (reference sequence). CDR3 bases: TGTGCCAGCAGTTACGACGGGGGTCCCTACGAGCAGTACTTC. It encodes CASSYDGGPYEQYF.

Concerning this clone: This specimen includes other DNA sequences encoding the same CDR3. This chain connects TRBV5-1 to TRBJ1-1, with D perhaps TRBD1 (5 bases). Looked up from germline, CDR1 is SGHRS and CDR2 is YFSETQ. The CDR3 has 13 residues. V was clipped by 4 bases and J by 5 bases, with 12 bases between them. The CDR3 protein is CASSPQGGTEAFF. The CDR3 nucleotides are TGCGCCAGCAGCCCCCAGGGTGGGACTGAAGCTTTCTTT.

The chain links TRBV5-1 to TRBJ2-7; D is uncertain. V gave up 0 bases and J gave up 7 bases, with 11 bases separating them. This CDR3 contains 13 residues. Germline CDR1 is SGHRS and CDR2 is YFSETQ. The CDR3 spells CASSLGTEWEQYF. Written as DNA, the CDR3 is TGCGCCAGCAGCTTGGGCACGGAGTGGGAGCAGTACTTC.

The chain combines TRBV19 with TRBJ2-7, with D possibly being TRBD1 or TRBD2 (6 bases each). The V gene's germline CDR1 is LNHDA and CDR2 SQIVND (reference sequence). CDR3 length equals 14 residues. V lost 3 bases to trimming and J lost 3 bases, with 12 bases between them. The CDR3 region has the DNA TGTGCCAGTAGTATCTCTCGGGGGCTCTACGAGCAGTACTTC. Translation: CASSISRGLYEQYF.

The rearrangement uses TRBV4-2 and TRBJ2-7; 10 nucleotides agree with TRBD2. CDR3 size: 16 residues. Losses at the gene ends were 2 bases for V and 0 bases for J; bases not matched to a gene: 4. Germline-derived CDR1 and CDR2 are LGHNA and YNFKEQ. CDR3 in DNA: TGTGCCAGCAGCCAACTAGCGGGAGAATACTCCTACGAGCAGTACTTC. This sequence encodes CASSQLAGEYSYEQYF.

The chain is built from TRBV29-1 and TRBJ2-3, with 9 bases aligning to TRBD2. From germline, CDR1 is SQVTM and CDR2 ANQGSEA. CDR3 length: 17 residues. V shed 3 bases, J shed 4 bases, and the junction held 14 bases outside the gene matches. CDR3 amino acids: CSVDGQLGLAYPDTQYF. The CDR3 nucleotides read TGCAGCGTTGATGGGCAGTTGGGACTAGCTTATCCAGATACGCAGTATTTT.

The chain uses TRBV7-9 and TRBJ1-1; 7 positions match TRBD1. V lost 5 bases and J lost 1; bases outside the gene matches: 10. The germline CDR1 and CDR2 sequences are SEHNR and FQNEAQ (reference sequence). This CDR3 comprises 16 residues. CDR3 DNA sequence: TGTGCCAGCAGCCCCGGGGGTCAGGGGGAGAACACTGAAGCTTTCTTT. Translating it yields CASSPGGQGENTEAFF.

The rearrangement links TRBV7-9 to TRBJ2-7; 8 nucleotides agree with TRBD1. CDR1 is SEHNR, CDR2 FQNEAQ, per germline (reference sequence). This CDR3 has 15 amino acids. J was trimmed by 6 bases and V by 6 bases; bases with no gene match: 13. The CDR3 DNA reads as TGTGCCAGCAGACTCCCGGGACAGGTTTTCTGCGAGCAGTACTTC. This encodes CASRLPGQVFCEQYF.

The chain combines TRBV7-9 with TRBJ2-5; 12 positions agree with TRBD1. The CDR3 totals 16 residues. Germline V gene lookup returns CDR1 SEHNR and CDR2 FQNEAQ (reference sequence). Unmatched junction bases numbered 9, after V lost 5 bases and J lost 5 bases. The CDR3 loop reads CASSPWGQGALETQYF. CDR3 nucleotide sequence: TGTGCCAGCAGCCCCTGGGGACAGGGGGCACTGGAGACCCAGTACTTC.

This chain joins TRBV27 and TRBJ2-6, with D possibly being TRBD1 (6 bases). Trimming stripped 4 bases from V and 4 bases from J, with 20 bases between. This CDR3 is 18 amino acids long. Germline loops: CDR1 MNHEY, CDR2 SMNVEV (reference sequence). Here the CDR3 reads CASSSRQAELGGANVLTF. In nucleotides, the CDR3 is TGTGCCAGCAGTTCCAGACAGGCCGAACTGGGGGGGGCCAACGTCCTGACTTTC. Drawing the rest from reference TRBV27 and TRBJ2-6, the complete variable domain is EAQVTQNPRYLITVTGKKLTVTCSQNMNHEYMSWYRQDPGLGLRQIYYSMNVEVTDKGDVPEGYKVSRKEKRNFPLILESPSPNQTSLYFCASSSRQAELGGANVLTFGAGSRLTVL.

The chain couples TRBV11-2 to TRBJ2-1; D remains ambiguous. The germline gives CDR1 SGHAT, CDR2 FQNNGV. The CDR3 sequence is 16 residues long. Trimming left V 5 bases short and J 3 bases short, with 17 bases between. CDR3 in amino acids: CASSPRSPRRYNEQFF. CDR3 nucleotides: TGTGCCAGCAGCCCCCGGTCTCCAAGGCGCTACAATGAGCAGTTCTTC.

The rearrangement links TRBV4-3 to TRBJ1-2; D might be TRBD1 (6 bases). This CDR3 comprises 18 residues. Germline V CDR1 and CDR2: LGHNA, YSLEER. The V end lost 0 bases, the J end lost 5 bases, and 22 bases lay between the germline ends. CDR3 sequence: CASSQDLFMAGRGYGYTF. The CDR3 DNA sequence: TGCGCCAGCAGCCAAGATCTTTTCATGGCGGGCAGGGGTTATGGCTACACCTTC.

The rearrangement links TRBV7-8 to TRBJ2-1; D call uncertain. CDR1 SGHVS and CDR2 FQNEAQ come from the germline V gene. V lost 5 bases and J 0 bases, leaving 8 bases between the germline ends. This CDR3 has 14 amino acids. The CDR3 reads CASSPNLSYNEQFF. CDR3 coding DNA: TGTGCCAGCAGCCCTAACCTCTCCTACAATGAGCAGTTCTTC.

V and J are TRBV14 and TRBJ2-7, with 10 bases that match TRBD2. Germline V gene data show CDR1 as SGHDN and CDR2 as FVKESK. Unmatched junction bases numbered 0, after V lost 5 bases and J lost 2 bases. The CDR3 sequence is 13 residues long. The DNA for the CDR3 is TGTGCCAGCAGCACTAGCGGGACCTACGAGCAGTACTTC. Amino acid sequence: CASSTSGTYEQYF.

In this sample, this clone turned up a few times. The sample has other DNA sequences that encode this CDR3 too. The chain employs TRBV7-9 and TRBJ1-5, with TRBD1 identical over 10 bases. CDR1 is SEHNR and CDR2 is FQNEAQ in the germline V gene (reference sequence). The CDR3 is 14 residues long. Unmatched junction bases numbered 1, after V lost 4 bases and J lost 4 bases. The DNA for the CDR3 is TGTGCCAGCAGCTCGGGACAGGGGAATCAGCCCCAGCATTTT. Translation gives CASSSGQGNQPQHF. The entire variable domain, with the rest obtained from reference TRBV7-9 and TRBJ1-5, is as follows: DTGVSQNPRHKITKRGQNVTFRCDPISEHNRLYWYRQTLGQGPEFLTYFQNEAQLEKSRLLSDRFSAERPKGSFSTLEIQRTEQGDSAMYLCASSSGQGNQPQHFGDGTRLSIL.

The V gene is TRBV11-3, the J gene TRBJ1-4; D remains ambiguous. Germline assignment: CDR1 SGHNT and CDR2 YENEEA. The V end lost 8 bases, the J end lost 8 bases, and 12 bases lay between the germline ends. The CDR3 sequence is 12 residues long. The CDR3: CASHGLGEKLFF. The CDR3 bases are TGTGCCAGCCACGGCCTGGGGGAAAAACTGTTTTTT.

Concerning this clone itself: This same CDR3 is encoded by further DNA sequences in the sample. CDR3 sequence reads: CASSQIGLYEQYF. As DNA, the CDR3 is TGCGCCAGCAGCCAAATAGGGTTATACGAGCAGTACTTC. The rearrangement links TRBV4-1 to TRBJ2-7, with D hard to call. V was pared by 2 bases and J by 4 bases, with 9 bases between. This CDR3 spans 13 amino acids. The V gene's germline CDR1 is MGHRA and CDR2 YSYEKL.

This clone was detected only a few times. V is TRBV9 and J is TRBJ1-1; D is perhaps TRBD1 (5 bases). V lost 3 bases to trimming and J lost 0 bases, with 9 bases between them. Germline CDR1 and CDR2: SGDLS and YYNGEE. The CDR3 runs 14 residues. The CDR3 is CASSDGTLNTEAFF. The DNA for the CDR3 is TGTGCCAGCAGCGATGGGACTTTGAACACTGAAGCTTTCTTT.

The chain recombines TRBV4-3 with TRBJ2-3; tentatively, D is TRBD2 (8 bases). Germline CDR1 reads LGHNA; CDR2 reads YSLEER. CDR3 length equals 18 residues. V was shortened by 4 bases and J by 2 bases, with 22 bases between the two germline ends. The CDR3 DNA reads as TGCGCCAGCAGCCCACAGGGGACCCTAGCGGGCTTCACAGATACGCAGTATTTT. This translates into CASSPQGTLAGFTDTQYF.

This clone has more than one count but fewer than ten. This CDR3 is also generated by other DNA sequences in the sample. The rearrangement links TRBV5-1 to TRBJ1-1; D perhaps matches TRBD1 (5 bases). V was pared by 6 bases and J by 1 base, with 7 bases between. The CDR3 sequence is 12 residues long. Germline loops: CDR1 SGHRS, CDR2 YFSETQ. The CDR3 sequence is CASTQGNTEAFF. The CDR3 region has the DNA TGCGCCAGCACGCAGGGGAACACTGAAGCTTTCTTT.

CDR3 region: CASSQGLEREAYNEQFF. For the CDR3, the DNA is TGCGCCAGCAGCCAAGGTTTGGAGCGGGAGGCGTACAATGAGCAGTTCTTC. The chain uses TRBV4-3 and TRBJ2-1; 9 nucleotides align to TRBD2. CDR1 is LGHNA, CDR2 YSLEER, per germline. With 1 base clipped from V and 4 bases from J, the junction kept 8 bases outside the gene matches. The CDR3 spans 17 residues.

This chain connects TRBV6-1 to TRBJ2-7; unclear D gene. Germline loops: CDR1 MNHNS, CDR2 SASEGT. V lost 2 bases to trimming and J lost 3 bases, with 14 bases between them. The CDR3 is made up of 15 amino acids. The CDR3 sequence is CASSEKNLSFYEQYF. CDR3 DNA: TGTGCCAGCAGTGAAAAGAACCTTTCGTTCTACGAGCAGTACTTC.

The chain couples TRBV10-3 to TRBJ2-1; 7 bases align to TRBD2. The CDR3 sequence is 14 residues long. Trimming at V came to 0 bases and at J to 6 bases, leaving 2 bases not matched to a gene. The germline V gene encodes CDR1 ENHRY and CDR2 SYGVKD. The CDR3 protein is CAISESWGGNEQFF. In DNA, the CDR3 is TGTGCCATCAGTGAGTCATGGGGGGGCAATGAGCAGTTCTTC.

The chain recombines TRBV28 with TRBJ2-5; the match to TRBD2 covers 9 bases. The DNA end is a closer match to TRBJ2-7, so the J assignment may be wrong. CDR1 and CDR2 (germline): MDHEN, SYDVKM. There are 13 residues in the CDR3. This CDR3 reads CASSLAGGSEQYF. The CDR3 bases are TGTGCCAGCAGTTTAGCGGGAGGGAGCGAGCAGTACTTC.

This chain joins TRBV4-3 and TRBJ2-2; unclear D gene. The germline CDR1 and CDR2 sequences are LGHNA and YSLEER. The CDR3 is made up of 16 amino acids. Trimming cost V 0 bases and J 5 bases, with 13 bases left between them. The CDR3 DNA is TGCGCCAGCAGCCAAGAAGGGCAGCTTTATACCGGGGAGCTGTTTTTT. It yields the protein CASSQEGQLYTGELFF.